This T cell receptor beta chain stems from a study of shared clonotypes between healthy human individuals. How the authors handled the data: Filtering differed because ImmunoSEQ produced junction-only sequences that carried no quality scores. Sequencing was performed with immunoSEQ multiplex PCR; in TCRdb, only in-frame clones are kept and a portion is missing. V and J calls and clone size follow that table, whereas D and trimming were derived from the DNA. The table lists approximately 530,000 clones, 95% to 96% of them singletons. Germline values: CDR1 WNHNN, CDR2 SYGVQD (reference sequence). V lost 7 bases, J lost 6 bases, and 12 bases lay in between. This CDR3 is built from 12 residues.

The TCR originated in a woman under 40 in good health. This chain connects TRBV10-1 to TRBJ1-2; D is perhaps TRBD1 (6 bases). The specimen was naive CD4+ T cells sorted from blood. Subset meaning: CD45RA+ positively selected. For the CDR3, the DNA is TGCGCCAGCAACGGACAGAAGAATGGCTACACCTTC. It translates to CASNGQKNGYTF.